This T cell receptor (beta chain) appears in the sequencing data of a study of early T cells in non-severe SARS-CoV-2 infection. TCRdb ran MiXCR on the 5' RACE reads and lists one entry per CDR3 protein. The data contain fewer than 80,000 distinct CDR3 sequences, about 11% of them seen just once; the ten biggest clones take up about 11%. Trimming removed 3 bases from V and 6 bases from J; junction bases left unmatched: 21. This CDR3 spans 20 amino acids. The V gene's germline CDR1 is SGHVS and CDR2 FNYEAQ. This clonotype has at least ten counts. The origin of this receptor is an adult who was a healthcare worker with PCR-confirmed SARS-CoV-2 infection or an uninfected control (not recorded which). This sequence joins TRBV7-6 and TRBJ2-1; TRBD1 matches at 9 bases. The sample here was whole blood, taken at baseline. CDR3 coding DNA: TGTGCCAGCAGCTTGGAACCCCGGGACAGGGTCCATTTTTCCACCAATGAGCAGTTCTTC. The encoded protein is CASSLEPRDRVHFSTNEQFF.